Below, 13 T cell receptor beta chains from the same sample are listed, as sequenced in a study of T cell responses to AZD1222 COVID-19 vaccine. TCRdb's table, derived via immunoSEQ multiplex PCR, lists solely in-frame clones and lacks some. The sample holds some 98,000 clones, roughly 84% seen once. The sample in question was peripheral blood, obtained on day 0 of AZD1222 vaccination. Receptors originate from an adult in good health.

V usage is TRBV9 and J usage is TRBJ2-2; the D gene is possibly TRBD2 (5 bases). The CDR3 runs to 15 residues. Trimming shortened V by 2 bases and J by 1 base, and 9 bases separated the two germline ends. CDR1 is SGDLS, CDR2 YYNGEE, per germline. The CDR3 region is CASSVVAGNTGELFF. CDR3 sequence (DNA): TGTGCCAGCAGCGTGGTCGCGGGGAACACCGGGGAGCTGTTTTTT.

The chain joins TRBV30 to TRBJ2-3; the match to TRBD1 covers 8 bases. V trimming: 0 bases; J trimming: 4 bases; junction bases outside the gene matches: 6. The CDR3 has 15 residues. Germline V lookup: CDR1 GTSNPN, CDR2 SVGIG (reference sequence). The CDR3 loop is CAWSVPGQAADTQYF. In DNA, the CDR3 is TGTGCCTGGAGTGTACCGGGACAGGCGGCAGATACGCAGTATTTT.

The chain carries TRBV11-3 and TRBJ2-7, with TRBD1 matching over 11 bases. This CDR3 has 15 residues. The V and J ends lost 5 bases and 3 bases, in that order; junction bases with no gene match: 6. CDR1 and CDR2 (germline): SGHNT, YENEEA. CDR3 loop: CASSLGQGAGYEQYF. In DNA, the CDR3 is TGTGCCAGCAGCCTCGGACAGGGGGCAGGCTACGAGCAGTACTTC.

CDR3 sequence reads: CASSPRAYSTDTQYF. The DNA of the CDR3 is TGTGCCAGCAGCCCGCGGGCGTATAGCACAGATACGCAGTATTTT. The genes are TRBV9 and TRBJ2-3, with a possible D match to TRBD2 (5 bases). The CDR3 covers 15 residues. Germline values: CDR1 SGDLS, CDR2 YYNGEE. The V end lost 4 bases, the J end lost 0 bases, and 12 bases lay between the germline ends.

V is TRBV27 and J is TRBJ1-1; D remains ambiguous. CDR1 MNHEY and CDR2 SMNVEV come from the germline V gene (reference sequence). The CDR3 extends over 14 amino acids. The ends were cut back, 6 bases at V and 5 bases at J, with 16 bases in the middle. The CDR3: CASSNGGSRTEAFF. CDR3 DNA: TGTGCCAGCAGCAACGGCGGGTCTCGGACTGAAGCTTTCTTT.

The chain carries TRBV3-1 (or the pseudogene TRBV3-2) and TRBJ2-5, with 7 bases lining up with TRBD1. Germline V gene data show CDR1 as LGHDT and CDR2 as YNNKEL (reference sequence). This CDR3 comprises 16 residues. Unmatched junction bases numbered 7, after V lost 1 base and J lost 2 bases. The CDR3 bases are TGTGCCAGCAGCCAAGTGGTGGGACAGCCGCAAGAGACCCAGTACTTC. It encodes CASSQVVGQPQETQYF.

The V and J genes are TRBV6-1 and TRBJ2-3; 8 bases agree with TRBD2. The junction had 13 bases not matched to a gene; V was cut back by 11 bases and J by 3 bases. The CDR3 totals 15 residues. Germline lookup yields CDR1 MNHNS and CDR2 SASEGT. The CDR3 loop reads CASSMGRGETDTQYF. CDR3 bases: TGTGCCTCTTCCATGGGGCGGGGGGAAACAGATACGCAGTATTTT.

The chain joins TRBV4-3 to TRBJ2-2; D unresolved. There are 13 residues in the CDR3. CDR1 LGHNA and CDR2 YSLEER come from the germline V gene. V was clipped by 3 bases and J by 7 bases, with 9 bases between them. CDR3 sequence reads: CASSHPPDGELFF. CDR3 in DNA: TGCGCCAGCAGCCACCCCCCAGACGGGGAGCTGTTTTTT.

V is TRBV19 and J is TRBJ2-3; no clear D gene. The length of the CDR3 is 15 residues. Trimming shortened V by 6 bases and J by 1 base, and 14 bases separated the two germline ends. CDR1 is LNHDA, CDR2 SQIVND, per germline (reference sequence). CDR3 residues: CASRASQDGTDTQYF. CDR3 coding DNA: TGTGCCAGTAGGGCCTCTCAAGACGGCACAGATACGCAGTATTTT.

This clone was seen only a few times. The gene calls are TRBV7-6 and TRBJ2-3, with 7 bases matching TRBD1. The CDR3 has 15 amino acids. V shed 1 base, J shed 4 bases, and the junction held 5 bases outside the gene matches. Per germline, CDR1 SGHVS and CDR2 FNYEAQ. The CDR3 region is CASSLDPGGADTQYF. In DNA form, the CDR3 reads TGTGCCAGCAGCTTAGACCCAGGGGGTGCAGATACGCAGTATTTT.

V is TRBV7-2 and J is TRBJ2-5, with 10 bases aligning to TRBD2. The CDR3 consists of 15 residues. CDR1 and CDR2 (germline): SGHTA, FQGNSA. The CDR3 region is CAGAAGGPRQETQYF. The CDR3, as DNA: TGTGCTGGCGCAGCGGGGGGGCCTCGGCAAGAGACCCAGTACTTC.

The rearrangement joins TRBV11-2 to TRBJ1-1; D is unclear. The V end was cut by 2 bases, the J end by 4 bases, with 17 bases between. CDR1 SGHAT and CDR2 FQNNGV come from the germline V gene. The CDR3 consists of 16 residues. CDR3 nucleotide sequence: TGTGCCAGCAGCTTATCCGGACGCCCCCATACCACTGAAGCTTTCTTT. As protein: CASSLSGRPHTTEAFF.

V gene TRBV29-1 combines with J gene TRBJ2-2; D is perhaps TRBD1 or TRBD2 (6 bases each). Trimming pared 0 bases from V and 4 bases from J, leaving 15 bases between. Germline V CDR1 and CDR2: SQVTM, ANQGSEA. The CDR3 loop spans 16 amino acids. For the CDR3, the DNA is TGCAGCGTTGAAGAGGTCCGGGGGCGGAGCACCGGGGAGCTGTTTTTT. As protein: CSVEEVRGRSTGELFF.